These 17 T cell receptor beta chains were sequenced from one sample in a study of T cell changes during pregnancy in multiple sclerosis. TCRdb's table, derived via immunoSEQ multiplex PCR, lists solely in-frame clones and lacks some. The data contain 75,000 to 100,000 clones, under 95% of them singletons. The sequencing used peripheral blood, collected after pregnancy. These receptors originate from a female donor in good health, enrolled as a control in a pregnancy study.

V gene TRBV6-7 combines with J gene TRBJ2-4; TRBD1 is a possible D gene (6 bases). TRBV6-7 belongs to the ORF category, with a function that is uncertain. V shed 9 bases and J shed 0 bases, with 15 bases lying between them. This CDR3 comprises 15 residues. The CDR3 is CARRKGTRAKNIQYF. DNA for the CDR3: TGTGCCAGACGGAAGGGGACACGAGCCAAAAACATTCAGTACTTC.

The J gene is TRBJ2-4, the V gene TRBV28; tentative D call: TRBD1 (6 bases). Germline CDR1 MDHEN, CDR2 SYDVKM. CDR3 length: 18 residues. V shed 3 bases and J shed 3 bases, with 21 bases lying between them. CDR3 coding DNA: TGTGCCAGCAGTTTTTTATTACCTAAAGCAGGGGTCAAAAACATTCAGTACTTC. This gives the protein CASSFLLPKAGVKNIQYF.

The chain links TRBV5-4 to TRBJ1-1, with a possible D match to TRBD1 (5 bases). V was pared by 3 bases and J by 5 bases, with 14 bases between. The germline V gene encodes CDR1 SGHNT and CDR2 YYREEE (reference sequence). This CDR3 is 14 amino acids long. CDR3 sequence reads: CASSSRWGGTEAFF. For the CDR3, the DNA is TGTGCCAGCAGCTCCCGTTGGGGGGGTACTGAAGCTTTCTTT.

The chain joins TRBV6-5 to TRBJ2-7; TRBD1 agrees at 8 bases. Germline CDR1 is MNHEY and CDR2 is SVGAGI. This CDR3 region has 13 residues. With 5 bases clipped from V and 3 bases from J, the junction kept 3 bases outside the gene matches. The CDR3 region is CASSRGQGYEQYF. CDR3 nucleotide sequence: TGTGCCAGCAGTCGCGGACAGGGCTACGAGCAGTACTTC.

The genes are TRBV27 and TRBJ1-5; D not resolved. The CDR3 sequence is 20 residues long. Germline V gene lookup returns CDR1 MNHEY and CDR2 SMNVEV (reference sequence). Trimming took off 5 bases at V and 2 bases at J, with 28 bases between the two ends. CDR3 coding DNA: TGTGCCAGCAGTCCCTCCCCGCGTCGAGTAGCGGGCTTAGGCAATCAGCCCCAGCATTTT. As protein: CASSPSPRRVAGLGNQPQHF.

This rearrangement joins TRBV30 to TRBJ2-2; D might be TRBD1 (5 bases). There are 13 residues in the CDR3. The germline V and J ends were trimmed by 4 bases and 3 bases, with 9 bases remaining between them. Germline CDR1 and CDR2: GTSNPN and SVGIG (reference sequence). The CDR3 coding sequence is TGTGCCTGGAACGGCAGGGACACCGGGGAGCTGTTTTTT. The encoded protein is CAWNGRDTGELFF.

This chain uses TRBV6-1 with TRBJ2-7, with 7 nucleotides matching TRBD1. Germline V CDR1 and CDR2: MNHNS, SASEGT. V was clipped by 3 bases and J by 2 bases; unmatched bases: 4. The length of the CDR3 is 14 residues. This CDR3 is CASSDSGTAYEQYF. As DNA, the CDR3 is TGTGCCAGCAGTGACTCCGGGACAGCCTACGAGCAGTACTTC.

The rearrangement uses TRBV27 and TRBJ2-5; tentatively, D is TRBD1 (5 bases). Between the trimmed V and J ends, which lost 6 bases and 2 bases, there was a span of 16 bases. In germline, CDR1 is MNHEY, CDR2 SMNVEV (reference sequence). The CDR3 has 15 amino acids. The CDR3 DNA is TGTGCCAGCAGCCCGTCAGGGTTCATTCAAGAGACCCAGTACTTC. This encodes CASSPSGFIQETQYF.

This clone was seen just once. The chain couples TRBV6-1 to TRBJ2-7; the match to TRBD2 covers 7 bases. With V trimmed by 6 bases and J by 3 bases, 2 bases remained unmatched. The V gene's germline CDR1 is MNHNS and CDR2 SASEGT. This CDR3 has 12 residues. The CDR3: CASRRTSYEQYF. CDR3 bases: TGTGCCAGCAGGCGGACTAGCTACGAGCAGTACTTC.

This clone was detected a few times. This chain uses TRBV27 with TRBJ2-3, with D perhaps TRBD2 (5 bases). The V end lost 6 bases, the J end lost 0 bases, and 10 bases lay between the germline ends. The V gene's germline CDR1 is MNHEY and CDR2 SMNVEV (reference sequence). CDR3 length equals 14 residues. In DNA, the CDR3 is TGTGCCAGCAGGAGGGCGATTAGCACAGATACGCAGTATTTT. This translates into CASRRAISTDTQYF.

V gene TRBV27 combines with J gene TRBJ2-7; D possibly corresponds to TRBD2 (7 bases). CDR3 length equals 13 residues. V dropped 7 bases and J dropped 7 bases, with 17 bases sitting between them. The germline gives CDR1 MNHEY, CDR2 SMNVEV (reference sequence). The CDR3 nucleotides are TGTGCCAGCACAAGAGGGGGGGCTAAGGAGCAGTACTTC. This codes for CASTRGGAKEQYF.

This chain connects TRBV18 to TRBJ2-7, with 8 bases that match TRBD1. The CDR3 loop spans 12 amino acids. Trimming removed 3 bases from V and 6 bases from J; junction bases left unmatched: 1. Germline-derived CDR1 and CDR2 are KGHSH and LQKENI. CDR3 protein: CASSPTGVEQYF. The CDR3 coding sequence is TGTGCCAGCTCACCGACAGGGGTCGAGCAGTACTTC.

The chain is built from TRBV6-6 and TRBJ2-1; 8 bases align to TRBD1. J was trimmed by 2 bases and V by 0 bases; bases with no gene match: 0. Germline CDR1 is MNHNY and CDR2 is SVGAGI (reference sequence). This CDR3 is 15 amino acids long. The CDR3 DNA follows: TGTGCCAGCAGTTACTCGACAGGGGCCTACAATGAGCAGTTCTTC. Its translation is CASSYSTGAYNEQFF.

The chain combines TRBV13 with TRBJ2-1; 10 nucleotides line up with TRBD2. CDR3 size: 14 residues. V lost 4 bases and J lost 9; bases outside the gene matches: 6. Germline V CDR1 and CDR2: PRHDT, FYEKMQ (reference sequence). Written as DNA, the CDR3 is TGTGCCAGCAGCTGGGGGACTAGCGTTGGTGAGCAGTTCTTC. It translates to CASSWGTSVGEQFF.

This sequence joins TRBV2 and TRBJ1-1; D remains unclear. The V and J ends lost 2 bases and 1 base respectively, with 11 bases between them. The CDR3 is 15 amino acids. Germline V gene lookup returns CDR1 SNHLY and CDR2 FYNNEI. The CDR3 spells CASSEFGTPNTEAFF. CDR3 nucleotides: TGTGCCAGCAGTGAATTTGGCACCCCGAACACTGAAGCTTTCTTT. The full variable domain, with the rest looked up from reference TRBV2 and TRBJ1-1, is EPEVTQTPSHQVTQMGQEVILRCVPISNHLYFYWYRQILGQKVEFLVSFYNNEISEKSEIFDDQFSVERPDGSNFTLKIRSTKLEDSAMYFCASSEFGTPNTEAFFGQGTRLTVV.

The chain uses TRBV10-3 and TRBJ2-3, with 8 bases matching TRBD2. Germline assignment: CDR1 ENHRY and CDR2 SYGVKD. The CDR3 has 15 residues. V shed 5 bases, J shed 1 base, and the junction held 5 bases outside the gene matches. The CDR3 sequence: CAISPSGGGTDTQYF. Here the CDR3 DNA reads TGTGCCATCAGTCCGTCCGGGGGGGGCACAGATACGCAGTATTTT.

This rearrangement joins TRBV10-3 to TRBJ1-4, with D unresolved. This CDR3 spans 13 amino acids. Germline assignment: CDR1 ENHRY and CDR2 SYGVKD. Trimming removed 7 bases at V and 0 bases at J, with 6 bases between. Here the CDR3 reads CAIKAATNEKLFF. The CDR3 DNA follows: TGTGCCATCAAGGCGGCAACTAATGAAAAACTGTTTTTT.